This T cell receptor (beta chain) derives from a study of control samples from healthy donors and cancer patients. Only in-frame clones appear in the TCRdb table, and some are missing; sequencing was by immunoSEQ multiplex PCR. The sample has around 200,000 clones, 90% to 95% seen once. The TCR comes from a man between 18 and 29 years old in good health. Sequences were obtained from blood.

The CDR3 is CASSPQSTPRSSGNTIYF. CDR3 in DNA: TGTGCCAGCTCACCTCAGTCCACACCACGGAGCTCTGGAAACACCATATATTTT. The chain employs TRBV18 and TRBJ1-3; no firm D call. The CDR3 contains 18 residues. Germline V gives CDR1 KGHSH, CDR2 LQKENI. Between the trimmed V and J ends, which lost 3 bases and 0 bases, there was a span of 18 bases.